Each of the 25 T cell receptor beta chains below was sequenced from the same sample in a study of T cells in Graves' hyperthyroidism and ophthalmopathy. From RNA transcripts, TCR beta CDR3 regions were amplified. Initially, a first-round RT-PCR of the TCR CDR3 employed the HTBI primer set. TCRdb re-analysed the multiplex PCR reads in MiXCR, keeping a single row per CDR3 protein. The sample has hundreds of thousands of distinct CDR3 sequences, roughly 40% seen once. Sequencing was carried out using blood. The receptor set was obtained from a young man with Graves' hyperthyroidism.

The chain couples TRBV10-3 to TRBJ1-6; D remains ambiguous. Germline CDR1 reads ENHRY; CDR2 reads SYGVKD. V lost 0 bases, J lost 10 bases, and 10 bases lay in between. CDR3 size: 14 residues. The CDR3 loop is CAISESGVRSPLHF. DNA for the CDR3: TGTGCCATCAGTGAGTCGGGCGTTAGGTCACCCCTCCACTTT.

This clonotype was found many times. The CDR3 DNA reads TGCAGTGCCGTAGACAGTGAAGCTTTCTTT. This gives the protein CSAVDSEAFF. This chain uses TRBV20-1 with TRBJ1-1; possible D gene TRBD1, 5 bases. Germline loops: CDR1 DFQATT, CDR2 SNEGSKA (reference sequence). The CDR3 covers 10 residues. V was cut by 6 bases and J by 7 bases, with 9 bases left in between.

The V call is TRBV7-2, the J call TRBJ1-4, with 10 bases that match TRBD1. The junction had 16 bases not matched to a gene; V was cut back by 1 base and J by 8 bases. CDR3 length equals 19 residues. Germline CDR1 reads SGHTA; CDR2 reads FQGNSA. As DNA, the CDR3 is TGTGCCAGCAGCTTAGGGACAGGGGGGTACTCTATCCGGGACGAAAAACTGTTTTTT. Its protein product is CASSLGTGGYSIRDEKLFF. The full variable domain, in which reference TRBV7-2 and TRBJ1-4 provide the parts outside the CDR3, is GAGVSQSPSNKVTEKGKDVELRCDPISGHTALYWYRQSLGQGLEFLIYFQGNSAPDKSGLPSDRFSAERTGGSVSTLTIQRTQQEDSAVYLCASSLGTGGYSIRDEKLFFGSGTQLSVL.

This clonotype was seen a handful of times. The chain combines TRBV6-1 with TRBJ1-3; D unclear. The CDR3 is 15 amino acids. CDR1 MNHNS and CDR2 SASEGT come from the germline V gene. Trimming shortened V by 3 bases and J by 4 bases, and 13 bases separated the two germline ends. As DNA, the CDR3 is TGTGCCAGCAGTGATCTACAAGGGCCAGGAAACACCATATATTTT. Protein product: CASSDLQGPGNTIYF.

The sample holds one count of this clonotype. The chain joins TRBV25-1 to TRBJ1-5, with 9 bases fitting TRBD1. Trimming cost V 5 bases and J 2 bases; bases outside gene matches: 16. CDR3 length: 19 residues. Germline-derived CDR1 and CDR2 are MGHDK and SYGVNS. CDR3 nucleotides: TGTGCCAGCAGTAAGGGACAGGGATCGGAAGAACTCGGCAATCAGCCCCAGCATTTT. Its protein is CASSKGQGSEELGNQPQHF.

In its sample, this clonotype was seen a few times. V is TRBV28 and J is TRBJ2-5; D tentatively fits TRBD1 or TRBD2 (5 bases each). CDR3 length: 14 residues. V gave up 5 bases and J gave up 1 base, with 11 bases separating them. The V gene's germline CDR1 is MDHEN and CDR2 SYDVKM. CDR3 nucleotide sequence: TGTGCCAGCAGTGTCCGGGACGGCCAAGAGACCCAGTACTTC. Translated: CASSVRDGQETQYF.

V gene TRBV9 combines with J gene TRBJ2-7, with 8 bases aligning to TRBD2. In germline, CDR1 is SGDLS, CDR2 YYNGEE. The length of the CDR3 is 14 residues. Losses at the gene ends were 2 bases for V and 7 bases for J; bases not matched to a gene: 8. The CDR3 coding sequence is TGTGCCAGCAGCGTGAACGGGGGGGCTTATGAGCAGTACTTC. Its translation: CASSVNGGAYEQYF.

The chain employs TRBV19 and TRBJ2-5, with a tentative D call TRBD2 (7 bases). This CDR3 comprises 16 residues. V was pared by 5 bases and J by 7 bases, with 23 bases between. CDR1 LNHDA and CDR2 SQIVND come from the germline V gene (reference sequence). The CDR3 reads CASSRRGALSRGTQYF. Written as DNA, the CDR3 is TGTGCCAGTAGTCGTCGGGGGGCGCTTAGTAGGGGGACCCAGTACTTC.

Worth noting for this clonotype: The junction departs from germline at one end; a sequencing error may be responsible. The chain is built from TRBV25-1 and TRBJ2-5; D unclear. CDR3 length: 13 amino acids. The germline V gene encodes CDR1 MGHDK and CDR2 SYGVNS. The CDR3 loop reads CANSFGSQETQYF. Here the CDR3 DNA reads TGTGCCAACAGTTTTGGAAGCCAAGAGACCCAGTACTTC.

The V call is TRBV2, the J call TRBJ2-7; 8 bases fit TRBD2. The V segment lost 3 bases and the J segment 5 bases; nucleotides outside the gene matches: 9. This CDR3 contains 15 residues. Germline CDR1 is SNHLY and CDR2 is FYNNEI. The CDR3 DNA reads TGTGCCAGCAGTGAGAGCGGGAGTGGCGGCGACGAGCAGTACTTC. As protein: CASSESGSGGDEQYF.

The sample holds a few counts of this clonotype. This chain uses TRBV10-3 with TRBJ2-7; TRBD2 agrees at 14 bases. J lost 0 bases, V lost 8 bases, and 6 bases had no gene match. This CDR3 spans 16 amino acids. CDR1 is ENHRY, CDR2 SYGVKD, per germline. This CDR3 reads CAIRGGTSGSSYEQYF. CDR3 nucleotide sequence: TGTGCCATCCGTGGGGGGACTAGCGGGAGCTCCTACGAGCAGTACTTC.

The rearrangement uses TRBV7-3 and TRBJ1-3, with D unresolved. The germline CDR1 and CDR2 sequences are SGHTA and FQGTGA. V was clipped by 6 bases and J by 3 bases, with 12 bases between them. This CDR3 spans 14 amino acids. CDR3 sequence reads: CASSSSQFGNTIYF. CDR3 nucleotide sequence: TGTGCCAGCAGTAGTTCACAGTTTGGAAACACCATATATTTT.

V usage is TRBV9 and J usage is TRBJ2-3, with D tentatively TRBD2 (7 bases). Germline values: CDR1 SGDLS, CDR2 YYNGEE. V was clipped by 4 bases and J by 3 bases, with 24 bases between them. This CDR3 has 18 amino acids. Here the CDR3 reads CASSPRGRGLPTTDTQYF. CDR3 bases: TGTGCCAGCAGCCCTCGAGGGCGGGGGCTCCCCACGACAGATACGCAGTATTTT.

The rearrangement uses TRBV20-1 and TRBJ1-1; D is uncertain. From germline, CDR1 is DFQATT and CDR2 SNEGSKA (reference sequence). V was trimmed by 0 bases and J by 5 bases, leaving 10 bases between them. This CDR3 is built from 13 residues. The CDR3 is CSARDGLRTEAFF. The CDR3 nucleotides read TGCAGTGCTAGAGATGGCCTTAGGACTGAAGCTTTCTTT.

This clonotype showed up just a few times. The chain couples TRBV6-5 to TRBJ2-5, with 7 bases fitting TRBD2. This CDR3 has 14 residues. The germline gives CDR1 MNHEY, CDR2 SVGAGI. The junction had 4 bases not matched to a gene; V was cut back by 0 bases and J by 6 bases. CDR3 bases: TGTGCCAGCAGTTACTCGATGGGGGGGAAGACCCAGTACTTC. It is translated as CASSYSMGGKTQYF.

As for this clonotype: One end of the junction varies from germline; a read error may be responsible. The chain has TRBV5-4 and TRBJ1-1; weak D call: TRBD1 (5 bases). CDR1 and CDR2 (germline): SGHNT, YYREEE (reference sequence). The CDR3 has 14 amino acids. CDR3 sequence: CASSQAWGNTEAFF. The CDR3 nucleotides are TGCGCCAGCAGCCAAGCTTGGGGCAACACTGAAGCTTTCTTT.

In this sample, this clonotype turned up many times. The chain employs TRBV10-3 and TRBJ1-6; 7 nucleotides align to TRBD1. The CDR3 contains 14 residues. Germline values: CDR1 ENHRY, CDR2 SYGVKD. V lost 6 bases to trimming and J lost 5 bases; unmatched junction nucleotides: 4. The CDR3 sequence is CAIRGQDDNSPLHF. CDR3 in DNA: TGTGCCATCAGAGGACAGGACGATAATTCACCCCTCCACTTT.

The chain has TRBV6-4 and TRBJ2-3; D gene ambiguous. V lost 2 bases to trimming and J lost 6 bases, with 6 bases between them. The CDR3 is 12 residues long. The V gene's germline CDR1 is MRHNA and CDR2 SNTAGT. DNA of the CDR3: TGTGCCAGCAGTGACGGTGTCGATACGCAGTATTTT. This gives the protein CASSDGVDTQYF.

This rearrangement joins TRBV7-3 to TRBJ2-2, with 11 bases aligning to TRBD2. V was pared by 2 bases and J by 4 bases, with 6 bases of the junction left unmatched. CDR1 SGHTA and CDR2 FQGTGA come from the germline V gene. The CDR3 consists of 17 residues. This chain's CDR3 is CASSLGTSGSGTGELFF. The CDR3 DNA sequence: TGTGCCAGCAGCTTAGGCACTAGCGGGAGCGGCACCGGGGAGCTGTTTTTT.

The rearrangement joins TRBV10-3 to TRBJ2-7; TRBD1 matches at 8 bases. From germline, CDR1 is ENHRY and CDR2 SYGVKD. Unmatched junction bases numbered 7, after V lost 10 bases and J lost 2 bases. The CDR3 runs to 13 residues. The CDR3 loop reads CASRQGKTYEQYF. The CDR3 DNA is TGTGCCAGCCGACAGGGGAAAACCTACGAGCAGTACTTC.

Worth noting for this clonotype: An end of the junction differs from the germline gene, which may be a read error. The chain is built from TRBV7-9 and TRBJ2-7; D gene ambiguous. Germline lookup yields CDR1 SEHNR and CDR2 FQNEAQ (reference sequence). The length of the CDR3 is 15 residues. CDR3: CASADPSLLNYEQYF. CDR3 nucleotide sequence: TGCGCCAGCGCAGACCCGTCCCTATTAAACTACGAGCAGTACTTC.

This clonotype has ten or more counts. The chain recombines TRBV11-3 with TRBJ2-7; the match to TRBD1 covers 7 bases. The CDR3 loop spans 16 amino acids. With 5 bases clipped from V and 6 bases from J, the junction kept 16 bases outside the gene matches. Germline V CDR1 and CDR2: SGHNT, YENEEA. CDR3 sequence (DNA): TGTGCCAGCAGCCCCCCGACCGACAGGGTGGTGCGCGAGCAGTACTTC. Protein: CASSPPTDRVVREQYF.

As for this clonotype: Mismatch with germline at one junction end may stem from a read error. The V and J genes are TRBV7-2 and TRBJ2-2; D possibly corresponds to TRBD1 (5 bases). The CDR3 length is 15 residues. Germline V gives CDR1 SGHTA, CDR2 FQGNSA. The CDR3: CASSQGVGGAGELFF. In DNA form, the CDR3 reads TGCGCCAGCAGCCAAGGGGTCGGTGGGGCCGGGGAGCTGTTTTTT.

Here the CDR3 reads CASSHIAGGNTGELFF. The CDR3 DNA is TGTGCCAGCAGTCACATAGCGGGGGGCAACACCGGGGAGCTGTTTTTT. The chain is built from TRBV6-5 and TRBJ2-2; 10 bases agree with TRBD2. V dropped 5 bases and J dropped 2; count of bases not matched to a gene: 5. The CDR3 contains 16 residues. From germline, CDR1 is MNHEY and CDR2 SVGAGI.

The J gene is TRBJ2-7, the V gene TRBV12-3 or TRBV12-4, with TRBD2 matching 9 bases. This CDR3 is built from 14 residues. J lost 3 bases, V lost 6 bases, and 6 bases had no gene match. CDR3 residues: CASSERGAIYEQYF. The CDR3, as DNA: TGTGCCAGCAGCGAGCGGGGGGCTATCTACGAGCAGTACTTC.